Listed below are T cell receptor beta chains from one sample, sequenced in a study of PD-1 blockade in classical Hodgkin lymphoma. Measured with immunoSEQ multiplex PCR; TCRdb has only the in-frame clones, and not every one. The profile covers roughly 55,000 clones, with around 85% appearing a single time and roughly 15% taken by the ten largest. This specimen consisted of peripheral blood mononuclear cells (PBMCs), obtained at baseline. Receptors were obtained from a human donor with classical Hodgkin lymphoma. CDR3s include the opening cysteine and the closing phenylalanine or tryptophan. D genes are given only for firm matches. The size of a clone is reported for some rows only, either as once, few or many, or as a class for expanded clones.

CASGLVPGGEFF	TGTGCTAGTGGTTTGGTCCCGGGAGGCGAGTTCTTC	TRBV12-5	TRBJ2-1	TRBD2	-
CASSLPVQKSEAFF	TGTGCCAGCAGCCTCCCGGTCCAGAAATCTGAAGCTTTCTTT	TRBV7-9	TRBJ1-1	-	-
CASSRIGGIGANVLTF	TGCGCCAGCAGCCGCATAGGGGGTATTGGGGCCAACGTCCTGACTTTC	TRBV4-1	TRBJ2-6	-	-
CASSEKRPQETQYF	TGCGCCAGCAGTGAGAAGCGACCCCAAGAGACCCAGTACTTC	TRBV10-2	TRBJ2-5	-	few
CASSRGESIDEQFF	TGTGCCAGCAGTCGGGGGGAATCCATCGATGAGCAGTTCTTC	TRBV2	TRBJ2-1	TRBD2	-
CASSLGPGLAGDEQFF	TGTGCCAGCAGCTTAGGGCCGGGACTAGCGGGTGATGAGCAGTTCTTC	TRBV7-8	TRBJ2-1	TRBD2	once
CASSLVAGSYYEQYF	TGTGCCAGCAGCTTAGTCGCCGGGTCTTATTACGAGCAGTACTTC	TRBV11-3	TRBJ2-7	-	once
CASSPQTEAFF	TGTGCCAGCAGCCCTCAGACTGAAGCTTTCTTT	TRBV2	TRBJ1-1	-	-
CASSWDRVKLANTGELFF	TGTGCCAGCAGTTGGGACAGGGTGAAACTGGCGAACACCGGGGAGCTGTTTTTT	TRBV27	TRBJ2-2	TRBD1	-
CASSGGHDGYYGYTF	TGTGCCAGCAGCGGGGGACATGACGGTTACTATGGCTACACCTTC	TRBV5-6	TRBJ1-2	-	few
CASSFQGATGNTIYF	TGTGCCAGCAGCTTTCAGGGGGCAACTGGAAACACCATATATTTT	TRBV5-4	TRBJ1-3	TRBD1	-
CASTRLTDTQYF	TGTGCCAGCACCCGACTCACAGATACGCAGTATTTT	TRBV2	TRBJ2-3	-	-
CASSEGGGGDEKLFF	TGTGCCAGCAGCGAAGGGGGCGGAGGGGATGAAAAACTGTTTTTT	TRBV11-3	TRBJ1-4	TRBD1	-
CASSVSTSTDTQYF	TGTGCCAGCAGCGTCAGTACTAGCACAGATACGCAGTATTTT	TRBV6-4	TRBJ2-3	-	-
CASSRSLGETQYF	TGTGCCAGCAGCCGGAGCTTGGGAGAGACCCAGTACTTC	TRBV7-2	TRBJ2-5	-	few
CASSLDYMNTEAFF	TGTGCCAGCAGCTTGGACTATATGAACACTGAAGCTTTCTTT	TRBV5-4	TRBJ1-1	-	-
CSVEGRPRDTQYF	TGCAGCGTTGAAGGCCGCCCTCGGGATACGCAGTATTTT	TRBV29-1	TRBJ2-3	-	-
CASSSTGTHEQYF	TGTGCCAGCAGCTCGACAGGTACCCACGAGCAGTACTTC	TRBV7-9	TRBJ2-7	-	-
CAISETGSSNQPQHF	TGTGCCATCAGTGAGACGGGCAGTAGCAATCAGCCCCAGCATTTT	TRBV10-3	TRBJ1-5	-	-
CASSSETDYGYTF	TGTGCCAGCAGTTCTGAGACTGATTATGGCTACACCTTC	TRBV27	TRBJ1-2	-	few
CASSLQGGYEQYF	TGTGCCAGCAGCTTACAGGGGGGCTACGAGCAGTACTTC	TRBV7-3	TRBJ2-7	-	few
CASSSYSLRPYNEQFF	TGTGCCAGCAGTTCTTATAGCCTCAGACCCTACAATGAGCAGTTCTTC	TRBV27	TRBJ2-1	-	medium-sized
CASSREGFDYGYTF	TGTGCCAGCTCACGGGAGGGTTTTGACTATGGCTACACCTTC	TRBV18	TRBJ1-2	-	-
CASRTREGIQYF	TGCGCCAGCAGAACCAGGGAAGGCATTCAGTACTTC	TRBV5-1	TRBJ2-4	-	once
CATSSPRDGYNEQFF	TGTGCCACCAGCAGCCCCCGGGACGGATACAATGAGCAGTTCTTC	TRBV15	TRBJ2-1	-	-
CASSEFERKEGGETQYF	TGCGCCAGCAGTGAATTCGAGAGAAAGGAGGGTGGGGAGACCCAGTACTTC	TRBV10-2	TRBJ2-5	-	-
CASSQDVAGGADTQYF	TGCGCCAGCAGCCAAGATGTAGCGGGAGGTGCAGATACGCAGTATTTT	TRBV4-3	TRBJ2-3	TRBD2	-
CASSLAGGYEQYF	TGTGCCAGCAGTCTAGCGGGAGGTTACGAGCAGTACTTC	TRBV25-1	TRBJ2-7	TRBD2	-
CASSQEKGFPGYTF	TGTGCCAGCAGCCAAGAGAAGGGTTTCCCTGGCTACACCTTC	TRBV4-2	TRBJ1-2	-	once
CASRPPRVSGTEAFF	TGTGCCAGCCGACCCCCCAGGGTGAGCGGCACTGAAGCTTTCTTT	TRBV28	TRBJ1-1	-	few
CASYEASGAYSSYEQYF	TGTGCCAGCTACGAGGCCAGCGGGGCTTACAGCTCCTACGAGCAGTACTTC	TRBV2	TRBJ2-7	TRBD2	-
CASSQDPDTGELFF	TGTGCCAGCAGCCAAGATCCGGACACCGGGGAGCTGTTTTTT	TRBV14	TRBJ2-2	-	-
CASSVDSGRITGELFF	TGTGCCAGCAGCGTGGATAGCGGGAGGATCACCGGGGAGCTGTTTTTT	TRBV13	TRBJ2-2	TRBD2	few
CASSSRLAGLNNEQFF	TGTGCCAGCAGTTCCAGACTAGCGGGATTGAACAATGAGCAGTTCTTC	TRBV7-2	TRBJ2-1	TRBD2	-
CASSSREGGTDTQYF	TGTGCCAGCAGCTCTCGGGAGGGCGGCACAGATACGCAGTATTTT	TRBV7-8	TRBJ2-3	TRBD2	-
CSEMGGADTQYF	TGCAGCGAGATGGGTGGCGCAGATACGCAGTATTTT	TRBV29-1	TRBJ2-3	-	-
CASSLGLWEKLFF	TGTGCCAGCAGCTTGGGGCTTTGGGAGAAACTGTTTTTT	TRBV7-2	TRBJ1-4	-	-
CASSLGHQETQYF	TGTGCCAGCAGCCTGGGACACCAAGAGACCCAGTACTTC	TRBV11-3	TRBJ2-5	-	once
CAWSPGRLAGVNEQFF	TGTGCCTGGAGTCCCGGCCGACTAGCGGGAGTCAATGAGCAGTTCTTC	TRBV30	TRBJ2-1	TRBD2	-
CASSRGSGNTIYF	TGTGCCAGCTCCAGGGGATCTGGAAACACCATATATTTT	TRBV6-1	TRBJ1-3	-	-
CASSMRGVGHYGYTF	TGTGCCAGCAGCATGAGGGGAGTCGGCCACTATGGCTACACCTTC	TRBV13	TRBJ1-2	-	few
CASSFRETKNIQYF	TGTGCCAGCAGTTTCCGTGAAACCAAAAACATTCAGTACTTC	TRBV28	TRBJ2-4	-	-
CASSPTGGIADTQYF	TGCGCCAGCAGCCCAACAGGGGGTATCGCAGATACGCAGTATTTT	TRBV5-1	TRBJ2-3	TRBD1	-
CASSFGSNQETQYF	TGCGCCAGCAGCTTTGGCAGTAACCAAGAGACCCAGTACTTC	TRBV5-1	TRBJ2-5	-	few
CATSRGTYGYTF	TGTGCCACCAGCAGAGGCACGTATGGCTACACCTTC	TRBV15	TRBJ1-2	-	-
CASSPDQIRGGAEAFF	TGTGCCAGCTCACCTGATCAAATAAGGGGTGGAGCTGAAGCTTTCTTT	TRBV18	TRBJ1-1	-	-
CAISESEVNYGYTF	TGTGCCATCAGTGAATCGGAGGTAAACTATGGCTACACCTTC	TRBV10-3	TRBJ1-2	-	once
CASTRAYNEQFF	TGTGCCAGCACCCGGGCGTACAATGAGCAGTTCTTC	TRBV6-1	TRBJ2-1	-	-
CAWSVLSGLDTQYF	TGTGCCTGGAGTGTACTTTCAGGACTAGATACGCAGTATTTT	TRBV30	TRBJ2-3	-	-
CASSTQTGGGTEAFF	TGCGCCAGCAGCACCCAAACAGGGGGTGGCACTGAAGCTTTCTTT	TRBV5-1	TRBJ1-1	TRBD1	-